Shown below are 6 T cell receptor beta chains from a single sample sequenced in a study of T cell changes during pregnancy in multiple sclerosis. Measured with immunoSEQ multiplex PCR; TCRdb has only the in-frame clones, and not every one. The table records over 10,000 clones, around 88% of them present only once. The starting material was CD8+ T cells from peripheral blood mononuclear cells, obtained in the second trimester of pregnancy. The receptors derive from a female donor in good health, enrolled as a control in a pregnancy study.

CDR3 coding DNA: TGCGCCAGCAGCTTGGCCGCGGGAGGGACCTACGAGCAGTACTTC. Protein: CASSLAAGGTYEQYF. This chain uses TRBV5-1 with TRBJ2-7, with 9 bases fitting TRBD2. Germline loops: CDR1 SGHRS, CDR2 YFSETQ. The CDR3 is made up of 15 amino acids. With 0 bases clipped from V and 2 bases from J, the junction kept 3 bases outside the gene matches.

The chain employs TRBV28 and TRBJ2-2; 12 nucleotides line up with TRBD2. The CDR3 totals 17 residues. V was pared by 7 bases and J by 7 bases, with 13 bases of the junction left unmatched. Germline V gives CDR1 MDHEN, CDR2 SYDVKM. In DNA, the CDR3 is TGTGCCAGCACCCGACCCGGACTAGCGGGGTTTAACGGGGAGCTGTTTTTT. This sequence encodes CASTRPGLAGFNGELFF.

The chain uses TRBV6-1 and TRBJ1-2; D not resolved. CDR1 MNHNS and CDR2 SASEGT come from the germline V gene. V lost 3 bases, J lost 5 bases, and 16 bases lay in between. The CDR3 contains 15 residues. CDR3 DNA sequence: TGTGCCAGCAGTGAGGGCAAGGACTTCGCATATGGCTACACCTTC. This translates into CASSEGKDFAYGYTF.

The chain employs TRBV7-9 and TRBJ2-3, with a weak D call TRBD1 (6 bases). The CDR3 contains 14 residues. Germline lookup yields CDR1 SEHNR and CDR2 FQNEAQ (reference sequence). The ends were cut back, 6 bases at V and 0 bases at J, with 10 bases in the middle. CDR3 bases: TGTGCCAGCAGGAAAGGGGGAAGCACAGATACGCAGTATTTT. Translation: CASRKGGSTDTQYF.

The chain combines TRBV5-6 with TRBJ2-5; a weak D match, TRBD2 (6 bases). V was trimmed by 0 bases and J by 11 bases, leaving 11 bases between them. This CDR3 has 12 amino acids. CDR1 and CDR2 from the germline V gene are SGHDT and YYEEEE. As DNA, the CDR3 is TGTGCCAGCAGCTTGGGGGCGGCGGGACAGTACTTC. The encoded protein is CASSLGAAGQYF.

This chain links TRBV4-1 with TRBJ2-7; 9 positions match TRBD1. Germline V gene data show CDR1 as MGHRA and CDR2 as YSYEKL. This CDR3 is 17 amino acids long. Trimming cost V 4 bases and J 7 bases; bases outside gene matches: 17. CDR3 sequence reads: CASSRTLQRDRADEQYF. CDR3 in DNA: TGCGCCAGCAGCCGGACCCTTCAGAGGGACAGGGCCGATGAGCAGTACTTC.